The 29 T cell receptor beta chains listed next were all sequenced from one sample in a study of blood T cell repertoires in COVID-19. Here immunoSEQ multiplex PCR was the method, and the copy in TCRdb shows in-frame clones only, minus some. This table holds just over 300,000 clones, 70% to 90% found once. The sample taken for sequencing was PBMCs or T cells enriched from blood (not recorded which). The receptors originated from a young man who had recovered from COVID-19.

The sample holds many counts of this clone. The chain has TRBV13 and TRBJ1-5; 11 bases match TRBD1. Germline loops: CDR1 PRHDT, CDR2 FYEKMQ (reference sequence). The CDR3 consists of 16 residues. V dropped 5 bases and J dropped 4; count of bases not matched to a gene: 7. Here the CDR3 reads CASSRGTGGRNQPQHF. CDR3 bases: TGTGCCAGCAGCCGTGGGACAGGGGGAAGAAATCAGCCCCAGCATTTT.

This chain connects TRBV12-3 or TRBV12-4 to TRBJ2-2; no reliable D call. V was clipped by 5 bases and J by 6 bases, with 10 bases between them. The CDR3 consists of 13 residues. As DNA, the CDR3 is TGTGCCAGCAGTCCGACTTGGGCCGGGGAGCTGTTTTTT. Translation: CASSPTWAGELFF.

In this sample, this clone turned up once. The rearrangement joins TRBV7-9 to TRBJ1-2, with TRBD1 identical over 11 bases. The germline CDR1 and CDR2 sequences are SEHNR and FQNEAQ (reference sequence). After removal of 2 bases from V and 7 bases from J, the junction contained 9 bases not matched to a gene. The CDR3 runs to 16 residues. The chain's CDR3 is CASSLMGGQGAGGYTF. The CDR3 DNA reads as TGTGCCAGCAGCTTAATGGGAGGACAGGGGGCCGGTGGCTACACCTTC.

This clone was counted only a few times. The chain carries TRBV7-9 and TRBJ1-1; D might be TRBD1 (5 bases). The CDR3 has 13 residues. V was shortened by 7 bases and J by 6 bases, with 15 bases between the two germline ends. Germline CDR1 is SEHNR and CDR2 is FQNEAQ (reference sequence). The CDR3 nucleotides are TGTGCCAGCACCCAGGCGGGGCAAGCTGAAGCTTTCTTT. Translated, it gives CASTQAGQAEAFF. The full variable domain, with the rest looked up from reference TRBV7-9 and TRBJ1-1, is DTGVSQNPRHKITKRGQNVTFRCDPISEHNRLYWYRQTLGQGPEFLTYFQNEAQLEKSRLLSDRFSAERPKGSFSTLEIQRTEQGDSAMYLCASTQAGQAEAFFGQGTRLTVV.

V is TRBV19 and J is TRBJ1-1; D may be TRBD1 (6 bases). This CDR3 has 14 amino acids. Looked up from germline, CDR1 is LNHDA and CDR2 is SQIVND (reference sequence). The V end was cut by 6 bases, the J end by 4 bases, with 15 bases between. CDR3 bases: TGTGCCAGTAGGAATGACAGGTCTAGCACTGAAGCTTTCTTT. This sequence encodes CASRNDRSSTEAFF.

The chain couples TRBV19 to TRBJ1-5, with 8 bases fitting TRBD1. CDR3 size: 15 residues. The V and J ends lost 7 bases and 2 bases, in that order; junction bases with no gene match: 7. The germline V gene encodes CDR1 LNHDA and CDR2 SQIVND (reference sequence). The CDR3 nucleotides are TGTGCCAGTACCACAGACAGGGGCGGCAATCAGCCCCAGCATTTT. Translated: CASTTDRGGNQPQHF.

This chain links TRBV10-1 with TRBJ2-4; 10 positions agree with TRBD2. V lost 10 bases, J lost 5 bases, and 11 bases stayed unmatched. From germline, CDR1 is WNHNN and CDR2 SYGVQD (reference sequence). This CDR3 region has 15 residues. The CDR3 DNA sequence: TGCGCCATCCATCCCCAAAGCGGGAGGGAAAACATTCAGTACTTC. This gives the protein CAIHPQSGRENIQYF.

This clone was seen repeatedly, ten times or more. The chain joins TRBV11-2 to TRBJ2-3; 11 bases are shared with TRBD2. This CDR3 region has 16 residues. The germline CDR1 and CDR2 sequences are SGHAT and FQNNGV. V trimming: 5 bases; J trimming: 3 bases; junction bases outside the gene matches: 7. The CDR3 is CASSQSWTSGTDTQYF. The CDR3 coding sequence is TGTGCCAGCAGCCAGTCCTGGACTAGCGGGACAGATACGCAGTATTTT.

V is TRBV24-1 and J is TRBJ2-5; TRBD2 might be the D (6 bases). This CDR3 contains 13 residues. Trimming removed 7 bases at V and 4 bases at J, with 12 bases between. Germline CDR1 reads KGHDR; CDR2 reads SFDVKD. In nucleotides, the CDR3 is TGTGCCACCAGGGGGCGGAGGGGAGAGACCCAGTACTTC. It translates to CATRGRRGETQYF.

The J gene is TRBJ2-1, the V gene TRBV6-5; TRBD2 matches at 7 bases. This CDR3 is 15 amino acids long. Germline loops: CDR1 MNHEY, CDR2 SVGAGI. Germline trimming cut 3 bases from V and 7 bases from J; bases unmatched to any gene: 9. The CDR3 nucleotides read TGTGCCAGCAGTTATGGCCAGGGAGGGAGGAATGAGCAGTTCTTC. Translated: CASSYGQGGRNEQFF.

The gene calls are TRBV5-6 and TRBJ1-5; D is unresolved. This CDR3 comprises 14 residues. Germline CDR1 SGHDT, CDR2 YYEEEE. Trimming cost V 0 bases and J 4 bases, with 8 bases left between them. CDR3 region: CASSLGAQNQPQHF. CDR3 sequence (DNA): TGTGCCAGCAGCTTGGGGGCGCAAAATCAGCCCCAGCATTTT.

The J gene is TRBJ2-7, the V gene TRBV5-1, with a weak D call TRBD2 (5 bases). The CDR3 is 16 amino acids. Germline CDR1 and CDR2: SGHRS and YFSETQ. V was clipped by 0 bases and J by 6 bases, with 19 bases between them. CDR3 DNA: TGCGCCAGCAGCTTGGGGATCCCGAACCCCCGGGGCGAGCAGTACTTC. This translates into CASSLGIPNPRGEQYF.

V gene TRBV5-1 combines with J gene TRBJ1-2; the D gene is possibly TRBD1 (6 bases). The germline gives CDR1 SGHRS, CDR2 YFSETQ. Trimming removed 2 bases from V and 4 bases from J, with 12 bases in between. This CDR3 contains 14 residues. CDR3 loop: CASSFDTGSYGYTF. The CDR3 DNA is TGCGCCAGCAGCTTCGATACAGGGAGCTATGGCTACACCTTC.

This clone was found once. The V call is TRBV5-7, the J call TRBJ1-1, with D unresolved. TRBV5-7 falls under the ORF class, with uncertain function. The CDR3 spans 13 residues. Between the trimmed V and J ends, which lost 5 bases and 4 bases, there was a span of 12 bases. The CDR3 reads CASSSARPTEAFF. CDR3 in DNA: TGTGCCAGCAGTAGTGCGCGGCCCACTGAAGCTTTCTTT.

The V gene is TRBV11-2, the J gene TRBJ2-7; 11 bases match TRBD2. Looked up from germline, CDR1 is SGHAT and CDR2 is FQNNGV. This CDR3 contains 15 residues. V shed 3 bases and J 4 bases; nucleotides not matched to a gene: 5. Written as DNA, the CDR3 is TGTGCCAGCAGCTTCCCGGGACTAGCGGTATACGAGCAGTACTTC. This codes for CASSFPGLAVYEQYF.

Notes on this clone: A much larger clone is a single base away; this may be a read error. The J gene is TRBJ2-3, the V gene TRBV6-1, with 7 positions matching TRBD2. The V gene end was trimmed by 1 base and the J gene end by 0 bases; junction bases not matched to a gene: 1. Germline V gives CDR1 MNHNS, CDR2 SASEGT. CDR3 size: 15 residues. CDR3 sequence (DNA): TGTGCCAGCAGTGAAGATAGCGGGAGCACAGATACGCAGTATTTT. This encodes CASSEDSGSTDTQYF.

The V gene is TRBV5-1, the J gene TRBJ1-5; D possibly corresponds to TRBD1 (6 bases). CDR3 length equals 16 residues. Germline V gives CDR1 SGHRS, CDR2 YFSETQ. V was cut by 0 bases and J by 8 bases, with 18 bases left in between. The CDR3 nucleotides read TGCGCCAGCAGCTTGGGTGGCAGGGGCCCGTCTGAGCCCCAGCATTTT. Amino acid sequence: CASSLGGRGPSEPQHF.

The rearrangement links TRBV28 to TRBJ2-4, with D possibly matching TRBD2 (5 bases). The length of the CDR3 is 13 residues. Per germline, CDR1 MDHEN and CDR2 SYDVKM. V lost 7 bases and J lost 1, with 8 bases in between. The CDR3 sequence: CASMRAAKNIQYF. CDR3 DNA: TGTGCCAGCATGAGGGCTGCCAAAAACATTCAGTACTTC. Filled out from reference TRBV28 and TRBJ2-4, the complete variable domain reads DVKVTQSSRYLVKRTGEKVFLECVQDMDHENMFWYRQDPGLGLRLIYFSYDVKMKEKGDIPEGYSVSREKKERFSLILESASTNQTSMYLCASMRAAKNIQYFGAGTRLSVL.

The rearrangement uses TRBV11-1 and TRBJ1-2; 8 positions agree with TRBD1. Per germline, CDR1 SGHAT and CDR2 FQDESV (reference sequence). J gave up 4 bases and V 3 bases, and 4 bases lay outside the gene matches. The CDR3 is 14 amino acids. The CDR3 DNA reads TGTGCCAGCAGCTTCCGGGACAGGCTCTATGGCTACACCTTC. Its translation: CASSFRDRLYGYTF.

This clone was counted once. The chain joins TRBV6-4 to TRBJ1-4; the D gene is possibly TRBD1 (5 bases). The V gene lost 6 bases and the J gene lost 8 bases, with 25 bases spanning the gap. This CDR3 has 17 amino acids. Germline V gene lookup returns CDR1 MRHNA and CDR2 SNTAGT. CDR3 sequence (DNA): TGTGCCAGCAGCCATGGGTCTGTGATCCAGGGTAGAGAAAAACTGTTTTTT. The encoded protein is CASSHGSVIQGREKLFF.

J is TRBJ2-7 and V is TRBV6-1, with 12 bases aligning to TRBD2. V lost 4 bases and J lost 7; bases outside the gene matches: 14. Per germline, CDR1 MNHNS and CDR2 SASEGT. The CDR3 spans 17 residues. The CDR3 DNA reads as TGTGCCAGCAGTGGGACTAGCGGGGTCTCTACGTGGGGAGAGCAGTACTTC. This codes for CASSGTSGVSTWGEQYF.

This rearrangement joins TRBV28 to TRBJ2-3, with D uncertain. Germline CDR1 is MDHEN and CDR2 is SYDVKM. The CDR3 runs to 13 residues. V was trimmed by 5 bases and J by 14 bases, leaving 20 bases between them. CDR3 sequence reads: CASSAPELPARYF. The CDR3 nucleotides are TGTGCCAGCAGTGCCCCGGAGCTGCCGGCGCGGTATTTT.

Only one count was recorded for this clone. The chain uses TRBV6-1 and TRBJ2-1; the match to TRBD1 covers 8 bases. Germline V CDR1 and CDR2: MNHNS, SASEGT. The CDR3 totals 15 residues. The junction had 8 bases not matched to a gene; V was cut back by 3 bases and J by 7 bases. This chain's CDR3 is CASSDVDRAANEQFF. CDR3 sequence (DNA): TGTGCCAGCAGTGACGTGGACAGGGCCGCGAATGAGCAGTTCTTC.

CDR3 protein: CASSTGTGVGYTF. In DNA, the CDR3 is TGTGCCAGCAGTACCGGGACAGGCGTGGGCTACACCTTC. The genes are TRBV28 and TRBJ1-2; 8 bases are shared with TRBD1. In germline, CDR1 is MDHEN, CDR2 SYDVKM. V shed 5 bases and J 8 bases; nucleotides not matched to a gene: 7. The length of the CDR3 is 13 residues.

This chain uses TRBV21-1 with TRBJ1-4. TRBV21-1 is tagged as a pseudogene. The CDR3 loop spans 16 amino acids. Here the CDR3 reads CASSKARDTQGEKLFF. Written as DNA, the CDR3 is TGTGCCAGCAGCAAAGCGCGGGATACTCAGGGTGAAAAACTGTTTTTT.

The chain has TRBV6-5 and TRBJ2-5; D remains unclear. This CDR3 is built from 13 residues. Germline V gene data show CDR1 as MNHEY and CDR2 as SVGAGI. V lost 7 bases to trimming and J lost 5 bases, with 14 bases between them. The CDR3 loop is CASTLPGGETQYF. The CDR3 nucleotides are TGTGCCAGCACCCTTCCGGGTGGGGAGACCCAGTACTTC.

J is TRBJ2-1 and V is TRBV28; tentatively, D is TRBD2 (5 bases). Germline V gene sequence: CDR1 MDHEN, CDR2 SYDVKM. The CDR3 consists of 15 residues. Deletions cut 6 bases from V and 0 bases from J, with 12 bases between. The CDR3 DNA is TGTGCCAGCAGCCCCACGGGAAGCTCCTACAATGAGCAGTTCTTC. This translates into CASSPTGSSYNEQFF.

The chain joins TRBV9 to TRBJ1-1, with D maybe TRBD1 (6 bases). Germline V CDR1 and CDR2: SGDLS, YYNGEE. Trimming took 4 bases from V and 0 from J, leaving 13 bases between them. This CDR3 comprises 15 residues. Here the CDR3 DNA reads TGTGCCAGCAGCCTGCGACAGGACATGAACACTGAAGCTTTCTTT. This encodes CASSLRQDMNTEAFF.

The chain carries TRBV19 and TRBJ2-7; a possible D gene is TRBD1 (6 bases). CDR1 and CDR2 from the germline V gene are LNHDA and SQIVND (reference sequence). CDR3 length: 12 amino acids. V lost 5 bases and J 1 base, leaving 6 bases between the germline ends. The CDR3 protein is CASSDRSYEQYF. CDR3 DNA: TGTGCCAGTAGTGACAGGTCCTACGAGCAGTACTTC.